The 20 T cell receptor beta chains in this list originate from one sample, sequenced in a study of T cells in Graves' hyperthyroidism and ophthalmopathy. Amplification of TCR beta CDR3 regions used RNA as the template. With the HTBI primer set, the TCR CDR3 went through a first round of RT-PCR. Using its own MiXCR run on the multiplex PCR reads, TCRdb lists one record per CDR3 protein. The sample lists around 340,000 distinct CDR3 sequences, 15% to 20% seen once, with around 15% in the top ten. What was sequenced was blood. These receptors all come from a woman between 40 and 55 years old with Graves' ophthalmopathy.

Ten or more counts support this clonotype. The J gene is TRBJ1-3, the V gene TRBV7-4, with D possibly TRBD1 on 5 matching bases. Germline lookup yields CDR1 SGHVT and CDR2 SQSDAQ. The CDR3 sequence is 15 residues long. The V and J ends lost 2 bases and 1 base respectively, with 9 bases between them. CDR3 nucleotide sequence: TGTGCCAGCAGCTTATCATGGGGGTCTGGAAACACCATATATTTT. This encodes CASSLSWGSGNTIYF.

This chain connects TRBV6-1 to TRBJ2-7; D may correspond to TRBD1 or TRBD2 (5 bases each). Germline lookup yields CDR1 MNHNS and CDR2 SASEGT. The CDR3 extends over 11 amino acids. V gave up 3 bases and J gave up 6 bases, with 6 bases separating them. CDR3 residues: CASSDGTEQYF. The CDR3 coding sequence is TGTGCCAGCAGTGACGGGACCGAGCAGTACTTC.

The rearrangement links TRBV5-4 to TRBJ1-2, with D unclear. The CDR3 is 13 amino acids. Trimming removed 4 bases from V and 5 bases from J, with 12 bases in between. Per the germline V gene, CDR1 is SGHNT and CDR2 is YYREEE (reference sequence). CDR3 DNA: TGTGCCAGCAGCATTGACGGGGAGTATGGCTACACCTTC. Translated: CASSIDGEYGYTF.

The V call is TRBV27, the J call TRBJ1-2; D uncertain. CDR1 is MNHEY and CDR2 is SMNVEV in the germline V gene (reference sequence). Trimming took off 0 bases at V and 2 bases at J, with 13 bases between the two ends. The length of the CDR3 is 16 residues. CDR3 sequence reads: CASSLSSPARNYGYTF. CDR3 in DNA: TGTGCCAGCAGTTTATCTTCCCCGGCGAGAAACTATGGCTACACCTTC.

This clonotype was detected ten times or more. The V and J genes are TRBV28 and TRBJ2-7; D is undetermined. V was pared by 6 bases and J by 4 bases, with 10 bases between. This CDR3 is built from 12 residues. The germline V gene has CDR1 MDHEN and CDR2 SYDVKM. The CDR3 spells CASSYKAYEQYF. In DNA form, the CDR3 reads TGTGCCAGCAGCTATAAGGCATACGAGCAGTACTTC.

In this sample, this clonotype turned up many times. V gene TRBV6-5 combines with J gene TRBJ1-5; 8 bases align to TRBD1. The CDR3 spans 19 residues. After removal of 0 bases from V and 1 base from J, the junction contained 11 bases not matched to a gene. The germline gives CDR1 MNHEY, CDR2 SVGAGI. Here the CDR3 reads CASSYSLTGGRLSNQPQHF. The CDR3 coding sequence is TGTGCCAGCAGTTACTCGCTAACAGGGGGTAGGTTAAGCAATCAGCCCCAGCATTTT.

The chain combines TRBV10-1 with TRBJ2-2; D possibly corresponds to TRBD1 (6 bases). The V end was cut by 10 bases, the J end by 4 bases, with 16 bases between. CDR3 size: 14 residues. CDR1 and CDR2 (germline): WNHNN, SYGVQD (reference sequence). The CDR3 DNA follows: TGCGCCACTTCGTCGGACAGATCCACCGGGGAGCTGTTTTTT. Translation gives CATSSDRSTGELFF.

Many counts were recorded for this clonotype. The chain is built from TRBV2 and TRBJ2-7; maybe TRBD2 (6 bases). V lost 3 bases to trimming and J lost 0 bases, with 18 bases between them. CDR1 is SNHLY, CDR2 FYNNEI, per germline. The CDR3 runs 17 residues. CDR3 nucleotides: TGTGCCAGCAGTGATAATGGGGTTTCGCGGGACTCCTACGAGCAGTACTTC. Its protein is CASSDNGVSRDSYEQYF.

At least ten counts were recorded for this clonotype. The chain couples TRBV24-1 to TRBJ2-5; the D call may be TRBD1 or TRBD2 (7 bases each). V was clipped by 8 bases and J by 3 bases, with 9 bases between them. The germline CDR1 and CDR2 sequences are KGHDR and SFDVKD. The CDR3 runs 12 residues. The CDR3 DNA reads TGTGCCACCACAGGGGGGGAAGAGACCCAGTACTTC. This codes for CATTGGEETQYF.

The V gene is TRBV7-8, the J gene TRBJ2-7, with D perhaps TRBD1 (5 bases). The germline V gene has CDR1 SGHVS and CDR2 FQNEAQ. This CDR3 is 15 amino acids long. Trimming took 5 bases from V and 4 from J, leaving 18 bases between them. CDR3 in DNA: TGTGCCAGCAGCCCGGGCCGGGCAGGGCTTTACGAGCAGTACTTC. It encodes CASSPGRAGLYEQYF. The whole variable domain, filled in from reference TRBV7-8 and TRBJ2-7, reads GAGVSQSPRYKVAKRGQDVALRCDPISGHVSLFWYQQALGQGPEFLTYFQNEAQLDKSGLPSDRFFAERPEGSVSTLKIQRTQQEDSAVYLCASSPGRAGLYEQYFGPGTRLTVT.

The rearrangement joins TRBV12-3 or TRBV12-4 to TRBJ2-7; TRBD2 matches 13 bases. V trimming: 5 bases; J trimming: 9 bases; junction bases outside the gene matches: 13. The CDR3 length is 16 residues. The CDR3 sequence is CASSPRRTSGSSGQYF. The CDR3 nucleotides are TGTGCCAGCAGTCCACGGAGGACTAGCGGGAGTTCTGGGCAGTACTTC.

This CDR3 reads CASSLLPGTGGTYF. The DNA of the CDR3 is TGTGCCAGCAGTTTATTGCCCGGGACAGGGGGCACGTACTTC. V gene TRBV27 combines with J gene TRBJ2-7, with 12 bases identical to TRBD1. CDR3 length equals 14 residues. With V trimmed by 1 base and J by 12 bases, 7 bases remained unmatched. The germline gives CDR1 MNHEY, CDR2 SMNVEV (reference sequence).

This clonotype has a count of ten or more. The J gene is TRBJ2-7, the V gene TRBV18; D is undetermined. The CDR3 length is 14 residues. V lost 2 bases, J lost 4 bases, and 12 bases lay in between. Germline CDR1 reads KGHSH; CDR2 reads LQKENI. CDR3 region: CASSPSLRYYEQYF. CDR3 DNA sequence: TGTGCCAGCTCACCATCGCTGCGGTATTACGAGCAGTACTTC.

This clonotype occurred many times. The chain recombines TRBV11-2 with TRBJ2-7, with 9 bases fitting TRBD1. V dropped 5 bases and J dropped 4; count of bases not matched to a gene: 6. Germline CDR1 and CDR2: SGHAT and FQNNGV. The CDR3 covers 14 residues. The DNA for the CDR3 is TGTGCCAGCAGCGACGGGACAGGGAGTTACGAGCAGTACTTC. Encoded protein: CASSDGTGSYEQYF.

In its sample, this clonotype was seen many times. The V gene is TRBV11-1, the J gene TRBJ1-1; TRBD1 agrees at 8 bases. From germline, CDR1 is SGHAT and CDR2 FQDESV (reference sequence). The CDR3 extends over 15 amino acids. The V and J ends lost 5 bases and 3 bases, in that order; junction bases with no gene match: 8. The CDR3 DNA follows: TGTGCCAGCAGCACCCGGACAGGGTTGGACACTGAAGCTTTCTTT. Translated: CASSTRTGLDTEAFF.

This clonotype was seen at least ten times. The gene calls are TRBV25-1 and TRBJ2-7, with 8 bases aligning to TRBD2. This CDR3 comprises 14 residues. Germline V CDR1 and CDR2: MGHDK, SYGVNS. V was pared by 8 bases and J by 5 bases, with 11 bases of the junction left unmatched. The CDR3 region is CASAETGGRHEQYF. In nucleotides, the CDR3 is TGTGCCAGCGCCGAAACGGGAGGGCGCCACGAGCAGTACTTC.

This clonotype was counted ten times or more. The chain uses TRBV5-1 and TRBJ1-2; 7 bases map to TRBD1. This CDR3 comprises 17 residues. J lost 2 bases, V lost 0 bases, and 10 bases had no gene match. Germline-derived CDR1 and CDR2 are SGHRS and YFSETQ. The CDR3 loop is CASSLDDRAIRNYGYTF. CDR3 DNA sequence: TGCGCCAGCAGCTTGGATGACAGGGCGATACGGAACTATGGCTACACCTTC.

This clonotype was seen ten or more times. The rearrangement links TRBV9 to TRBJ1-3, with D tentatively TRBD1 (6 bases). The V and J ends lost 0 bases and 4 bases respectively, with 8 bases between them. Germline V gene data show CDR1 as SGDLS and CDR2 as YYNGEE. The CDR3 has 14 amino acids. The CDR3 sequence is CASSVGGQGNTIYF. In DNA, the CDR3 is TGTGCCAGCAGCGTAGGGGGGCAGGGAAACACCATATATTTT.

This clonotype came up many times. The chain uses TRBV20-1 and TRBJ2-7; weak D call: TRBD1 (6 bases). CDR1 DFQATT and CDR2 SNEGSKA come from the germline V gene (reference sequence). V lost 0 bases and J lost 2, with 8 bases in between. This CDR3 has 13 amino acids. CDR3 residues: CSARDGTTYEQYF. CDR3 coding DNA: TGCAGTGCTAGAGATGGGACAACCTACGAGCAGTACTTC.

This clonotype was picked up many times. V usage is TRBV6-2 or TRBV6-3 and J usage is TRBJ2-5; the match to TRBD2 covers 8 bases. V was clipped by 4 bases and J by 3 bases; unmatched bases: 7. The CDR3 runs to 15 residues. The germline CDR1 and CDR2 sequences are MNHEY and SVGEGT. The chain's CDR3 is CASSFNRGGKETQYF. DNA for the CDR3: TGTGCCAGCAGTTTCAACCGGGGGGGGAAAGAGACCCAGTACTTC.